The 3 T cell receptor beta chains in this list originate from one sample, sequenced in a study of shared clonotypes between healthy human individuals. The assay was immunoSEQ multiplex PCR, and TCRdb's table has in-frame clones only and misses some. The data show 300,000 to 400,000 clones, 70% to 75% seen once. Sequencing input: memory CD4+ T cells sorted from blood. Subset meaning: CD45RA-negative fraction. The receptors originated from a man aged 30 to 45 in good health.

With regard to this clone: The same CDR3 also results from other DNA sequences found in this sample. This chain's CDR3 is CASSPDSNQPQHF. For the CDR3, the DNA is TGTGCCAGCTCACCAGATAGCAATCAGCCCCAGCATTTT. This chain links TRBV18 with TRBJ1-5; the D is unclear. The CDR3 is 13 residues long. V lost 2 bases, J lost 0 bases, and 2 bases lay in between. Germline V gene data show CDR1 as KGHSH and CDR2 as LQKENI.

The chain couples TRBV30 to TRBJ1-3; the D is unclear. Trimming left V 3 bases short and J 0 bases short, with 12 bases between. Germline-derived CDR1 and CDR2 are GTSNPN and SVGIG (reference sequence). There are 15 residues in the CDR3. The CDR3: CAWSVKRGSGNTIYF. In nucleotides, the CDR3 is TGTGCCTGGAGCGTTAAGCGGGGCTCTGGAAACACCATATATTTT.

This clone was detected many times. The chain couples TRBV2 to TRBJ2-7; TRBD1 matches at 10 bases. This CDR3 is 13 amino acids long. Germline V gene lookup returns CDR1 SNHLY and CDR2 FYNNEI. V gave up 7 bases and J gave up 7 bases; unmatched junction bases: 7. The CDR3 DNA is TGTGCCAGCATGAGACAGGGGGCTCGGGAGCAGTACTTC. Amino acid sequence: CASMRQGAREQYF.